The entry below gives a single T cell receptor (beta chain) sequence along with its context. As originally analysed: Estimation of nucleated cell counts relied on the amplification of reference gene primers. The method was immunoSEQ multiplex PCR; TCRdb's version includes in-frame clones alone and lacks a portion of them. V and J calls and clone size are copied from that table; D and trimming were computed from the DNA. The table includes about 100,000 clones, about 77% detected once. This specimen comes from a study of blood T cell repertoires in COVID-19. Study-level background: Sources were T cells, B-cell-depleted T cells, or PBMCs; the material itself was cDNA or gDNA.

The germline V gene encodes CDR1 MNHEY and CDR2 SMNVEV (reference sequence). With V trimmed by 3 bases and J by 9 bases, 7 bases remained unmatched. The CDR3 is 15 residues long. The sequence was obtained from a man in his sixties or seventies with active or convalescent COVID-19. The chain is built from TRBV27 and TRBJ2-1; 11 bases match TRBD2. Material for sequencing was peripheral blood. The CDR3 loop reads CASSLGAGLAVEQFF. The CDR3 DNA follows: TGTGCCAGCAGTTTGGGTGCGGGACTAGCGGTTGAGCAGTTCTTC.